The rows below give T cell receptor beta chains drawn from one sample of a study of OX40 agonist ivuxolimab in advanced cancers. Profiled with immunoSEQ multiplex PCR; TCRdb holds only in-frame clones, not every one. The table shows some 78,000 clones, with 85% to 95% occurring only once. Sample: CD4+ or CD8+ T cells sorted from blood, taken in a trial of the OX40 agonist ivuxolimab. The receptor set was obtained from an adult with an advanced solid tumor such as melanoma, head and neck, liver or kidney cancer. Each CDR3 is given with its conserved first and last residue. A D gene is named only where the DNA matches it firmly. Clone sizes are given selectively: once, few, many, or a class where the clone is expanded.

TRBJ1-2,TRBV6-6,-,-,TGTGCCAGCAGTTACCACGGACCTGGGGGCTACACCTTC,CASSYHGPGGYTF
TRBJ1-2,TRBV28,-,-,TGTGCCAGCAGTTTCCTTCTAGGCTACACCTTC,CASSFLLGYTF
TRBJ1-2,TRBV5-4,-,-,TGTGCCAGCAGCCGTCTTGGGGGGGATGGTGGCTACACCTTC,CASSRLGGDGGYTF
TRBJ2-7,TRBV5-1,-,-,TGCGCCAGCAGCTTGACCGCATCCCCCTACGAGCAGTACTTC,CASSLTASPYEQYF
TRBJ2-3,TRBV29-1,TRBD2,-,TGCAGCCATGGACGCGGGGGGGCTCTATCTAGCACAGATACGCAGTATTTT,CSHGRGGALSSTDTQYF
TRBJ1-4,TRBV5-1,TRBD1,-,TGCGCCAGCAGCTTGGGAGGACAGGCCCATGAAAAACTGTTTTTT,CASSLGGQAHEKLFF
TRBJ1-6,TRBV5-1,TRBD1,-,TGCGCCAGCAGCTTGGGGGGACAGGGGGACTCACCCCTCCACTTT,CASSLGGQGDSPLHF
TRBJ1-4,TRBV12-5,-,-,TGTGCTAGTGGTTTGCCTTTCACGGGGGGCCGAACTAATGAAAAACTGTTTTTT,CASGLPFTGGRTNEKLFF
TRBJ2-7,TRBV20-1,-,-,TGCAGTGCTAGTTCATCCTACGAGCAGTACTTC,CSASSSYEQYF
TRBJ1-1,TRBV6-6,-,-,TGTGCCAGCAGCCCCATCGGGTGGAACACTGAAGCTTTCTTT,CASSPIGWNTEAFF
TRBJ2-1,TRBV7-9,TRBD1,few,TGTGCCAGCAGCCCCGGACAGGCTCACCCCCTCTACAATGAGCAGTTCTTC,CASSPGQAHPLYNEQFF
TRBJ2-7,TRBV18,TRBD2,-,TGTGCCAGCTCACGACTAGCCCCGGGAGATACCCACGAGCAGTACTTC,CASSRLAPGDTHEQYF
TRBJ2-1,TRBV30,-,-,TGTGCCTTGGCGAGAGTGGCGGGCGATGAGCAGTTCTTC,CALARVAGDEQFF
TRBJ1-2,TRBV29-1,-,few,TGCAGCGTTGACCCCCAGTATGGCTACACCTTC,CSVDPQYGYTF
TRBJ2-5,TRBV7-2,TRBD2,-,TGTGCCAGCAGCTTAGCGGTTACTAGCGACAGTCTCCAAGAGACCCAGTACTTC,CASSLAVTSDSLQETQYF
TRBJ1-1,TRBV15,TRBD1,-,TGTGCCACCAGCAGAGATCTCCAGGGGGCTGAAGCTTTCTTT,CATSRDLQGAEAFF
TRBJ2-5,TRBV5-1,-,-,TGCGCCAGCAGCTTGTCTGTCGGGGAGACCCAGTACTTC,CASSLSVGETQYF
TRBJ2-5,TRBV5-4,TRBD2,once,TGTGCCACTACCTCACGGGGGGGATCAGAGACCCAGTACTTC,CATTSRGGSETQYF
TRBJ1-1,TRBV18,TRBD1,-,TGTGCCAGCTCATCCTTGACCGGGACAGGGGACACTGAAGCTTTCTTT,CASSSLTGTGDTEAFF
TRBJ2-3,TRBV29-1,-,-,TGCAGCGTTGAAGATCATGGGGCCCGCACAGATACGCAGTATTTT,CSVEDHGARTDTQYF
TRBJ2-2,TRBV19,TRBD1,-,TGTGCCAGTAAAGAGACAGGGTCTGCGCGAGGGACCGGGGAGCTGTTTTTT,CASKETGSARGTGELFF
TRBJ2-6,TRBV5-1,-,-,TGCGCCAGCAGCTCCCGGCCCTCTGGGGCCAACGTCCTGACTTTC,CASSSRPSGANVLTF
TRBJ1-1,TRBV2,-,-,TGTGCCAGCAGTGTCTCAGGGTTGAACACTGAAGCTTTCTTT,CASSVSGLNTEAFF
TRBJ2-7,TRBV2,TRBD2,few,TGTGCCAGCAGTGAGGTGACTAGCGATTACTTC,CASSEVTSDYF
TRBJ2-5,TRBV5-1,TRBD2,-,TGCGCCAGCAGAATCGCACTAGCGGGGGTCGGCGAGACCCAGTACTTC,CASRIALAGVGETQYF
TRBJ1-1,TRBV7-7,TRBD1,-,TGTGCTAGCAGCTTAGTGTTTCTGGGGACAGGATCGGCTGAAGCTTTCTTT,CASSLVFLGTGSAEAFF
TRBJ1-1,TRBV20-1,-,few,TGCAGTGCTACCCAGTTACCTGAAGCTTTCTTT,CSATQLPEAFF
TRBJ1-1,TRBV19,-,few,TGTGCCAGTAGTATAGGGGTCGCGGGGAGGAACACTGAAGCTTTCTTT,CASSIGVAGRNTEAFF
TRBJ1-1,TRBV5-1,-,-,TGCGCCAGCAGCTTGAAGGGCCAGAACACTGAAGCTTTCTTT,CASSLKGQNTEAFF
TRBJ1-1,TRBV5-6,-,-,TGTGCCAGCAGCGGCGATTTCGGCACTGAAGCTTTCTTT,CASSGDFGTEAFF
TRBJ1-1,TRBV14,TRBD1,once,TGTGCCAGCAGCCCCGGGACAGGGGATTGGGACACTGAAGCTTTCTTT,CASSPGTGDWDTEAFF
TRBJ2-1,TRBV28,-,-,TGTGCCAGCAGGGTTATAGGTGGTGAGCAGTTCTTC,CASRVIGGEQFF
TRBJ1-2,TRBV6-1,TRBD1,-,TGTGCCAGCAGGCCGACAGGGCAGGTTGGGGGCTACACCTTC,CASRPTGQVGGYTF
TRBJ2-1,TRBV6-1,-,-,TGTGCCAGCGTGGGGAGGGGGCGAGGGGTGGAGCAGTTCTTC,CASVGRGRGVEQFF
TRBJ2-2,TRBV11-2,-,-,TGTGCCAGCAGCTTAGTGAGCACCGGGGAGCTGTTTTTT,CASSLVSTGELFF
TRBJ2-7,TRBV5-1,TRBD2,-,TGCGCCAGCAGACCCGCCTTTAGCGGGAGATACGAGCAGTACTTC,CASRPAFSGRYEQYF
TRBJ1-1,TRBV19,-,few,TGTGCCAGTAGTATAGGCCGCCAGAACACTGAAGCTTTCTTT,CASSIGRQNTEAFF
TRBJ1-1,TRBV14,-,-,TGTGCCAGCAGCCAAGGTCAGGGGCGTAGGGACACTGAAGCTTTCTTT,CASSQGQGRRDTEAFF
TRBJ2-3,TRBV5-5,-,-,TGTGCCAGCAGCATCCCCAGGGAAGGGGGACCAGATACGCAGTATTTT,CASSIPREGGPDTQYF
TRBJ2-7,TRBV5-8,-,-,TGTGCCAGCGCCCCTCCCCCCGGGGTTTGGTACGAGCAGTACTTC,CASAPPPGVWYEQYF
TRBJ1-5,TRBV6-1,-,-,TGTGCCAGATGCCTGGGACACGGTAGCAATCAGCCCCAGCATTTT,CARCLGHGSNQPQHF
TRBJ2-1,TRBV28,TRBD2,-,TGTGCCAGCAGTCCGACTAGCGGGATCTACAATGAGCAGTTCTTC,CASSPTSGIYNEQFF
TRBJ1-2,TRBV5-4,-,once,TGTGCCAGCAGCCAAGATTCAAGGCAGTCGCTAAACTATGGCTACACCTTC,CASSQDSRQSLNYGYTF
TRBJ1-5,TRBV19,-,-,TGTGCCAGTAGCCCGACGCATAGCAATCAGCCCCAGCATTTT,CASSPTHSNQPQHF
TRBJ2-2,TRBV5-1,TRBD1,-,TGCGCCAGCAGTAGGGACAGGGGAAACACCGGGGAGCTGTTTTTT,CASSRDRGNTGELFF
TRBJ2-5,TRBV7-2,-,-,TGTGCCAGCAGCTTTCCCTGGGAGACCCAGTACTTC,CASSFPWETQYF
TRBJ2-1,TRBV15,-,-,TGTGCCACCAGCAGAGCGCGGCTAACCGACAATGAGCAGTTCTTC,CATSRARLTDNEQFF
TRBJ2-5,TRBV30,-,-,TGTGCCTGGTCCGGGGGACAGCCGGGGGAGACCCAGTACTTC,CAWSGGQPGETQYF
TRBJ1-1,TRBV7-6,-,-,TGTGCCAGCAGCTTAGGGCCCCCCGGAACTGAAGCTTTCTTT,CASSLGPPGTEAFF
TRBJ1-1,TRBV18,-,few,TGTGCCAGCTCACCCGTCCAGGGTCACACTGAAGCTTTCTTT,CASSPVQGHTEAFF
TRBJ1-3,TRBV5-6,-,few,TGTGCCAGCAGCCGGGGGACTCATGGAAACACCATATATTTT,CASSRGTHGNTIYF
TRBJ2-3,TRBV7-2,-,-,TGTGCCAGCATGCGCGCGGGATCAGGGGATACGCAGTATTTT,CASMRAGSGDTQYF
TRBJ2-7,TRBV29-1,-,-,TGCAGCGTTGGGGGGAAGGTCGAGCAGTACTTC,CSVGGKVEQYF
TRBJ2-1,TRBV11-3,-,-,TGTGCCAGCAGCCCCTCCGGTAGCTCCTACAATGAGCAGTTCTTC,CASSPSGSSYNEQFF
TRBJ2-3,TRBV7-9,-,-,TGTGCCAGCAGCTTAGGGCTTAGCACAGATACGCAGTATTTT,CASSLGLSTDTQYF
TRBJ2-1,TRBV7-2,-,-,TGTGCCAGCGGATTTCGGCGCCGAGGTGAGCAGTTCTTC,CASGFRRRGEQFF
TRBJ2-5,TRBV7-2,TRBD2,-,TGTGCCAGCAGCTTCCAGCGGGGTAACGGAGAGACCCAGTACTTC,CASSFQRGNGETQYF